This T cell receptor beta chain was sequenced in a study of T cell repertoires in cytomegalovirus infection. Overall study: Signatures in public TCR beta sequences pointed to both CMV infection and matching HLA type.

Each CDR3 protein gets one entry after TCRdb re-called the reads with MiXCR. The table includes about 130,000 distinct CDR3 sequences, almost 9% detected once. The germline CDR1 and CDR2 sequences are SGHTA and FQGNSA. Trimming cost V 1 base and J 2 bases; bases outside gene matches: 10. The CDR3 totals 19 residues. There are many counts of this clonotype. The clonotype originates from a human donor in good health (CMV status not recorded). Some clones in this sample may be carry-over from other donors' samples. Sequenced sample: PBMCs. The chain couples TRBV7-2 to TRBJ2-1; 11 bases line up with TRBD2. The CDR3 sequence is CASSLGGLAGGRAYNEQFF. The CDR3, as DNA: TGTGCCAGCAGCTTAGGCGGGCTAGCGGGGGGCCGCGCCTACAATGAGCAGTTCTTC. The variable domain in full, completed from reference TRBV7-2 and TRBJ2-1, reads GAGVSQSPSNKVTEKGKDVELRCDPISGHTALYWYRQSLGQGLEFLIYFQGNSAPDKSGLPSDRFSAERTGGSVSTLTIQRTQQEDSAVYLCASSLGGLAGGRAYNEQFFGPGTRLTVL.